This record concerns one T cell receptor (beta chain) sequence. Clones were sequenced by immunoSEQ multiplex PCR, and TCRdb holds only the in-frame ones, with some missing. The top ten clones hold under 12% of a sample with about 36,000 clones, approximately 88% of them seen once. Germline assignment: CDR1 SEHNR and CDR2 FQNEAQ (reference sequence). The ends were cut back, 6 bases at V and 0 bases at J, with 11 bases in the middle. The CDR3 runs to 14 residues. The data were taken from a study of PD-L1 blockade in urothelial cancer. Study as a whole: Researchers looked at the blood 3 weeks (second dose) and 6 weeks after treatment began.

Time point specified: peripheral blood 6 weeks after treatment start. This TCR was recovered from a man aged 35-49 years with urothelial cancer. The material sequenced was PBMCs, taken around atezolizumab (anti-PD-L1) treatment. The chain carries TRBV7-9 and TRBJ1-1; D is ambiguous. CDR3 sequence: CASRVPGMNTEAFF. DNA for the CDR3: TGTGCCAGCAGGGTACCGGGAATGAACACTGAAGCTTTCTTT.